There are a few counts of the clone carrying this T cell receptor (beta chain). Its antigen is not identified. Via MiXCR, TCRdb re-called the reads, giving one row per CDR3 protein. The table lists approximately 910,000 distinct CDR3 sequences, around 31% of them singletons. The V end lost 2 bases, the J end lost 5 bases, and 16 bases lay between the germline ends. The CDR3 runs to 16 residues. CDR1 and CDR2 (germline): MNHEY, SMNVEV (reference sequence). The sample comes from a study of T cell repertoires in cytomegalovirus infection. On the study more broadly: Newly reported HLA-C-restricted and thoroughly characterized HLA-B-restricted CMV epitopes were employed.

The V and J genes are TRBV27 and TRBJ2-1; possibly TRBD2 for D (7 bases). The source material was cultured CD8+ T cells from PBMCs, sampled from culture after CMV antigen stimulation. This sequence originates from a human donor in good health (CMV status not recorded). Some clones in this sample may be carry-over from other donors' samples. CDR3 in amino acids: CASSLPAGARHNEQFF. CDR3 in DNA: TGTGCCAGCAGTTTACCGGCGGGGGCTAGGCACAATGAGCAGTTCTTC.